This TCR beta chain comes out of a study of vaccination and CD4 T cells after COVID-19. Whole-study context: Timing of post-vaccine sample collection was a median about 70 days after dose two, with a range of 14 to 241. Cells were stimulated with overlapping spike peptides from SARS-CoV-2, HCoV-NL63, HCoV-OC43 and HCoV-229E.

CD4+ T cells that had been cultured provided DNA sequenced with the Oncomine TCR Beta short-read assay. One entry per CDR3 protein, called by TCRdb with MiXCR from the PCR reads. Among almost 6,000 distinct CDR3 sequences listed, about 35% were seen once. The treatment was: roughly 10-day PBMC culture with coronavirus spike peptide pools or control peptides (ViraFEST assay). Gathered ahead of the COVID-19 pandemic (2011-2018) were the CD4+ T cells of the unexposed donor. PBMCs, plated at a few million per well, were grown in the presence of approximately 10 IU/ml IL-2 and around 10 ug/ml peptide pools. Where cells permitted, unexposed-donor CD4+ T cells were probed with SARS-CoV-2 S/N and four cold-coronavirus spikes. This clonotype was detected only a few times. The antigen is not known. The sequencing sample was made of CD4+ T cells from blood, cultured in vitro. The source is a human donor in good health.

The DNA for the CDR3 is TGTGCCATCAGGGCCTCTAACTACGAGCAGTACTTC. Translating gives CAIRASNYEQYF. The chain links TRBV10-3 to TRBJ2-7; D is unclear. Per the germline V gene, CDR1 is ENHRY and CDR2 is SYGVKD. V lost 6 bases and J lost 3, with 9 bases in between. CDR3 length equals 12 residues.